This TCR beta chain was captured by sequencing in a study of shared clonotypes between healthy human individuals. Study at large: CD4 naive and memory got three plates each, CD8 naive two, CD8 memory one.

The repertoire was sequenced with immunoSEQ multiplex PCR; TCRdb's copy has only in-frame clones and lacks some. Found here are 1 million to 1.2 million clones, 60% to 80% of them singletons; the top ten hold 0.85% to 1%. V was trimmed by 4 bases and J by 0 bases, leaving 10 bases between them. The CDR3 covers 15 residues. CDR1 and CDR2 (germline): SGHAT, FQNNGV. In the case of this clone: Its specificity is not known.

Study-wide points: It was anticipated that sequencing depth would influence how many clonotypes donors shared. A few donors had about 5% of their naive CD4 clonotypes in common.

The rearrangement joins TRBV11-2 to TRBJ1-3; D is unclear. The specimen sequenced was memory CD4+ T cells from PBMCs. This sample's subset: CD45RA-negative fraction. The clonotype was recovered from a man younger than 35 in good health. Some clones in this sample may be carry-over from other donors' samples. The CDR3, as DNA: TGTGCCAGCAGCTCGGACGGGAACTCTGGAAACACCATATATTTT. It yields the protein CASSSDGNSGNTIYF.